The sequence of this T cell receptor (beta chain) was determined in a study of blood T cell repertoires in COVID-19. The data were produced by immunoSEQ multiplex PCR, yet TCRdb's version contains in-frame clones alone and is incomplete. The profile shows roughly 400,000 clones, roughly 91% of them singletons. The table lists this clone with a count of one. Germline assignment: CDR1 SGHVS and CDR2 FQNEAQ. V lost 5 bases to trimming and J lost 0 bases; unmatched junction nucleotides: 6. This CDR3 has 15 residues. The sample consisted of PBMCs or T cells enriched from blood (not recorded which). The chain carries TRBV7-8 and TRBJ1-1, with TRBD1 identical over 7 bases. The TCR was taken from a woman aged 30 to 39 who had recovered from COVID-19. CDR3 sequence reads: CASSARGGLNTEAFF. As DNA, the CDR3 is TGTGCCAGCAGCGCGAGAGGGGGCTTGAACACTGAAGCTTTCTTT.